This T cell receptor (beta chain) emerged from a study of T cells after yellow fever vaccination. Whole-study context: Preparation used SMART-Seq v4 Ultra Low Input for the low-cell-number fractions. General study points: Weaker, the secondary response had a peak occurring faster, on day 5 versus 15.

There are a few counts of this clonotype. Its antigen is not identified. Trimming removed 3 bases at V and 7 bases at J, with 15 bases between. The CDR3 length is 14 residues. The authors made TCR cDNA by 5'RACE template switching, adding a universal primer site and UMIs. Each CDR3 protein gets one entry after TCRdb re-called the 5' RACE reads with MiXCR. Altogether about 220,000 distinct CDR3 sequences are present, roughly 6.3% being singletons, with the ten largest covering approximately 1%. The sequence was obtained from a young man who received the YFV17D yellow fever vaccine. The V gene is TRBV12-3 or TRBV12-4, the J gene TRBJ1-1; a weak D match, TRBD1 (5 bases). This specimen consisted of CD4+ T cells sorted from PBMCs, obtained on the day of the yellow fever booster vaccination. This chain's CDR3 is CASSFAYQGGEAFF. CDR3 in DNA: TGTGCCAGCAGTTTCGCTTACCAGGGTGGTGAAGCTTTCTTT.